Below, 5 T cell receptor beta chains from the same sample are listed, as sequenced in a study of identical twins. From the 5' RACE reads, TCRdb called clonotypes with MiXCR, one entry per CDR3 protein. The repertoire holds 200,000 to 250,000 distinct CDR3 sequences, around 7.6% seen once, with less than 6.5% in the top ten. The sample was also linked to a second study, of yellow fever vaccine responses in identical twins.

The sample consisted of CD8+ T cells sorted from blood. The source is a woman aged 18-29 years in good health.

At least ten counts were recorded for this clonotype. The DNA of the CDR3 is TGTGCCAGCAGCGGGCGACAGGGTGGATTAGATACGCAGTATTTT. Translation: CASSGRQGGLDTQYF. This rearrangement joins TRBV7-9 to TRBJ2-3; TRBD1 matches 7 bases. This CDR3 has 15 residues. The germline V gene encodes CDR1 SEHNR and CDR2 FQNEAQ (reference sequence). V lost 5 bases, J lost 5 bases, and 10 bases stayed unmatched.

There are a few counts of this clonotype. V gene TRBV28 combines with J gene TRBJ1-2, with D possibly being TRBD1 (6 bases). Germline assignment: CDR1 MDHEN and CDR2 SYDVKM. The CDR3 runs to 13 residues. V dropped 1 base and J dropped 10 bases, with 13 bases sitting between them. CDR3 region: CASSLSTQGAYTF. The CDR3 nucleotides are TGTGCCAGCAGTTTATCCACACAGGGTGCCTACACCTTC.

This clonotype was seen repeatedly, ten times or more. Relative to the germline gene, one junction end is altered; a read error may explain this. The chain links TRBV2 to TRBJ2-3; D is possibly TRBD2 (6 bases). This CDR3 contains 15 residues. The germline V gene has CDR1 SNHLY and CDR2 FYNNEI. CDR3 region: CVSTRGTGGTDTQYF. The CDR3 DNA is TGTGTCAGCACCAGAGGGACGGGGGGCACAGATACGCAGTATTTT. The full variable domain, rest sourced from reference TRBV2 and TRBJ2-3, is EPEVTQTPSHQVTQMGQEVILRCVPISNHLYFYWYRQILGQKVEFLVSFYNNEISEKSEIFDDQFSVERPDGSNFTLKIRSTKLEDSAMYFCVSTRGTGGTDTQYFGPGTRLTVL.

V usage is TRBV12-3 or TRBV12-4 and J usage is TRBJ2-3, with D maybe TRBD1 (6 bases). The germline V and J ends were trimmed by 8 bases and 1 base, with 13 bases remaining between them. The CDR3 extends over 14 amino acids. As DNA, the CDR3 is TGTGCCAGCGCCTTGACAGGTGGCACAGATACGCAGTATTTT. Its protein is CASALTGGTDTQYF.

V and J are TRBV27 and TRBJ2-2; D call uncertain. This CDR3 is built from 12 residues. Germline lookup yields CDR1 MNHEY and CDR2 SMNVEV (reference sequence). Trimming left V 1 base short and J 7 bases short, with 4 bases between. The CDR3 spells CASSLYGGELFF. CDR3 sequence (DNA): TGTGCCAGCAGTTTATATGGCGGGGAGCTGTTTTTT.